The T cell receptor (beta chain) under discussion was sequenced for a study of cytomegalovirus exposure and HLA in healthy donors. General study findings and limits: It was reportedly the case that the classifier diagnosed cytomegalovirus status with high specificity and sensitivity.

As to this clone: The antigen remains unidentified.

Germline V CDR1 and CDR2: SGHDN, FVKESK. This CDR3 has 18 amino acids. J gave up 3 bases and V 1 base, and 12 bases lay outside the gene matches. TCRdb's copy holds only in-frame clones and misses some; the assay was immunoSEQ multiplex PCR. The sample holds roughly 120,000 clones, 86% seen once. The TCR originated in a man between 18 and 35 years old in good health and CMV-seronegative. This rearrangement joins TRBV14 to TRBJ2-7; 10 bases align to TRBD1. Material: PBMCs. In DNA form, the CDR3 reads TGTGCCAGCAGCCAAGGCCTCCTCGGGACAGGGGATTTCTACGAGCAGTACTTC. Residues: CASSQGLLGTGDFYEQYF.